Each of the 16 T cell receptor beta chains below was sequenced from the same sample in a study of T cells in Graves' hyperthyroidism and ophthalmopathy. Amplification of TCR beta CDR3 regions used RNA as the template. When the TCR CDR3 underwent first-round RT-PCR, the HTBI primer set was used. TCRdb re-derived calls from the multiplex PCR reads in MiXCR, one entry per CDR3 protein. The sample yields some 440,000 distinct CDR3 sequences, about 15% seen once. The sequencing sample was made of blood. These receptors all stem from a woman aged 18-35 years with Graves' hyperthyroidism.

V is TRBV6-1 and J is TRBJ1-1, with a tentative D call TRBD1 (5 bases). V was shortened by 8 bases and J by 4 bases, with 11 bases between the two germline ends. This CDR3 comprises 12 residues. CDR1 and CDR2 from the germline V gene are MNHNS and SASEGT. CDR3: CASGGRGTEAFF. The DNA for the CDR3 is TGTGCCAGCGGGGGGAGGGGCACTGAAGCTTTCTTT.

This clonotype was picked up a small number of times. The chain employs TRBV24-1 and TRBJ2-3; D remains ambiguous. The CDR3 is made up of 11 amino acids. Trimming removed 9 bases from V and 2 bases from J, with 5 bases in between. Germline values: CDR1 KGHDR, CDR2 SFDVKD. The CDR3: CATSVTDTQYF. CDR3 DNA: TGTGCCACCTCAGTCACAGATACGCAGTATTTT.

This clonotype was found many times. CDR3 loop: CASSLVGSSGPSTDTQYF. CDR3 DNA: TGTGCCAGCAGCTTAGTTGGGTCTAGCGGGCCTAGCACAGATACGCAGTATTTT. The chain carries TRBV11-2 and TRBJ2-3, with 8 bases matching TRBD2. The germline V gene has CDR1 SGHAT and CDR2 FQNNGV. This CDR3 is 18 amino acids long. The V segment lost 1 base and the J segment 0 bases; nucleotides outside the gene matches: 9.

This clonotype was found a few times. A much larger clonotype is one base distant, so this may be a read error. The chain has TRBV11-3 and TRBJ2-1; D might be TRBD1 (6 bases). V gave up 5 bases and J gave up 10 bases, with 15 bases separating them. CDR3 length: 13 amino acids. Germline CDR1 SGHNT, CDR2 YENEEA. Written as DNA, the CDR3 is TGTGCCAGCAGCCCACAGGGTCTAAGAGAGCAGTTCTTC. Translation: CASSPQGLREQFF.

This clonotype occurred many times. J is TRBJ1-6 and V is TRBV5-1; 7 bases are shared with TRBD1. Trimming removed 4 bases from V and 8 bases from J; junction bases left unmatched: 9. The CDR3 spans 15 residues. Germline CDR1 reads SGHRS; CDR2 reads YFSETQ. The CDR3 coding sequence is TGCGCCAGCAGCCGACAGGGCCATCGCGATTCACCCCTCCACTTT. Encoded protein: CASSRQGHRDSPLHF.

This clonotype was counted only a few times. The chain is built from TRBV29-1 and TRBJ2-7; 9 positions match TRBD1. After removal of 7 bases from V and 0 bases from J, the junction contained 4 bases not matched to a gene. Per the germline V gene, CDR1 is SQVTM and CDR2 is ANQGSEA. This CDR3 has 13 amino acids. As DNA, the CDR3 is TGCAGCGCCACACAGGGGGCCTCCTACGAGCAGTACTTC. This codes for CSATQGASYEQYF.

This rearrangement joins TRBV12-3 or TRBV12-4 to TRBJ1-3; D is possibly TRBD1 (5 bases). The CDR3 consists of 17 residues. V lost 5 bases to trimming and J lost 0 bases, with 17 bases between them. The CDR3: CASSPLGVIPSGNTIYF. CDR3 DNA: TGTGCCAGCAGTCCCTTGGGGGTGATCCCCTCTGGAAACACCATATATTTT.

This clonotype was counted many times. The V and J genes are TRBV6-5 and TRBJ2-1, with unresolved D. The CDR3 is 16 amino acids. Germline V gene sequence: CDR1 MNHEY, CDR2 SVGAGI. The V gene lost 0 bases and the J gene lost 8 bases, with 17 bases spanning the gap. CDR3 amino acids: CASSYSSQSLNHEQFF. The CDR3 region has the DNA TGTGCCAGCAGTTACTCGAGCCAGTCCCTGAACCATGAGCAGTTCTTC.

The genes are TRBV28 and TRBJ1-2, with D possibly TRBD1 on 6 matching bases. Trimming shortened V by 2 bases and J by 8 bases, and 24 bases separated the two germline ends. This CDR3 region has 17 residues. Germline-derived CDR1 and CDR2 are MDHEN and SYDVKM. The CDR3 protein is CASSLRGKSRGGGGYTF. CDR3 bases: TGTGCCAGCAGTTTAAGGGGGAAGAGTAGAGGGGGGGGAGGCTACACCTTC.

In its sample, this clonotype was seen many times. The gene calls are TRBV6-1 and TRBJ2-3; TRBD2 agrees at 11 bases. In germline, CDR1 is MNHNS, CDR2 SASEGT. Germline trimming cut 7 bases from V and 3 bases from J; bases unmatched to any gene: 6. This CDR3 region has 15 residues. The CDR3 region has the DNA TGTGCCAGCACCAAACTAGCGGGAGTGACAGATACGCAGTATTTT. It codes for CASTKLAGVTDTQYF.

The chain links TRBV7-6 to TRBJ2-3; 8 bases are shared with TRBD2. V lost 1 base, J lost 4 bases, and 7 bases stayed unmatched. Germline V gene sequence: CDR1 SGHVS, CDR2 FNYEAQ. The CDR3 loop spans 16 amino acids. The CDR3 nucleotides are TGTGCCAGCAGCTTAGGCCCGGGAGGGCCCGCAGATACGCAGTATTTT. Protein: CASSLGPGGPADTQYF.

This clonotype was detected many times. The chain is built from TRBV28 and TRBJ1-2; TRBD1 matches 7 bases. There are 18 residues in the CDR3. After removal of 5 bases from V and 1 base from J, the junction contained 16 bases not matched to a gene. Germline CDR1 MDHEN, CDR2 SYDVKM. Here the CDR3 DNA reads TGTGCCAGCAGTCTCTCAAGGGACAGAATACCGATTAACTATGGCTACACCTTC. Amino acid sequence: CASSLSRDRIPINYGYTF.

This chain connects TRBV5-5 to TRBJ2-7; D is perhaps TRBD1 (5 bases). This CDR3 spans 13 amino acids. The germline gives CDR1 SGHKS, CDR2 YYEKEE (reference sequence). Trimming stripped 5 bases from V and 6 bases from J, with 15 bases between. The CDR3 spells CASSRPTGPEQYF. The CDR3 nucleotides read TGTGCCAGCAGTCGCCCTACAGGTCCCGAGCAGTACTTC.

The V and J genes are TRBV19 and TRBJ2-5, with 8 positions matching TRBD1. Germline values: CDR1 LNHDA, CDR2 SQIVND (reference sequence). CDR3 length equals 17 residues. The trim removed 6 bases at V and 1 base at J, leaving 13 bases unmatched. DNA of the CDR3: TGTGCCAGTAGCGGCGGGACAGGAGGGATCGGCCAAGAGACCCAGTACTTC. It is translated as CASSGGTGGIGQETQYF. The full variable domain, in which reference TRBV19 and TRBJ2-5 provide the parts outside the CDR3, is DGGITQSPKYLFRKEGQNVTLSCEQNLNHDAMYWYRQDPGQGLRLIYYSQIVNDFQKGDIAEGYSVSREKKESFPLTVTSAQKNPTAFYLCASSGGTGGIGQETQYFGPGTRLLVL.

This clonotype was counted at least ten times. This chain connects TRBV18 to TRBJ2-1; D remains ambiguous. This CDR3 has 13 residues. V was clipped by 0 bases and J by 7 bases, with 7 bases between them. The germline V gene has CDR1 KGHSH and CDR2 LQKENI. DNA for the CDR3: TGTGCCAGCTCACCACCCAATGCGAATGAGCAGTTCTTC. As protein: CASSPPNANEQFF. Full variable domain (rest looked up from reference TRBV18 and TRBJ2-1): NAGVMQNPRHLVRRRGQEARLRCSPMKGHSHVYWYRQLPEEGLKFMVYLQKENIIDESGMPKERFSAEFPKEGPSILRIQQVVRGDSAAYFCASSPPNANEQFFGPGTRLTVL.

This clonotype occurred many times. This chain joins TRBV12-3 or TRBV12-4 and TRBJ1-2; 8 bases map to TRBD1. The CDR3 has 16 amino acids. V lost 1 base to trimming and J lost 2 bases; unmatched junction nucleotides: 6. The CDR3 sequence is CASSLGAGGGNYGYTF. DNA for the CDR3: TGTGCCAGCAGTTTAGGGGCAGGGGGCGGCAACTATGGCTACACCTTC.